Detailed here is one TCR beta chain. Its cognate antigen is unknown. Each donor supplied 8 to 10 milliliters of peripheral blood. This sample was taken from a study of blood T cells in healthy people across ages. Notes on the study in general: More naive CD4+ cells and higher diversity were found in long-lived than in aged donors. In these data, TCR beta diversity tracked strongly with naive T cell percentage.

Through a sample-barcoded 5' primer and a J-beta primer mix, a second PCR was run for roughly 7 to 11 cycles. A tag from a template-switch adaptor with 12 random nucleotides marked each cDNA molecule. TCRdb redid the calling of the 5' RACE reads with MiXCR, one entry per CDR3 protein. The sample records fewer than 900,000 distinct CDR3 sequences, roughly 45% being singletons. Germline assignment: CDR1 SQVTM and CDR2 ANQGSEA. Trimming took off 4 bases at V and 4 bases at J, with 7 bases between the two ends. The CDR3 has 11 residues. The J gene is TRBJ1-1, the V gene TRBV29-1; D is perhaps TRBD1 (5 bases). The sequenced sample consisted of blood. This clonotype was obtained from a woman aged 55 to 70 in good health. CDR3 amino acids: CSVADSTEAFF. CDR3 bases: TGCAGCGTTGCTGACAGCACTGAAGCTTTCTTT.